The 27 T cell receptor beta chains reported below all come from one sample, sequenced in a study of spatial heterogeneity in lung cancer. Time point meaning: sample taken at primary tumor resection. Material for sequencing was whole RNA from tumor, nontumor lung or frozen PBMC, left unsorted. TCRdb used MiXCR to reprocess the 5' RACE reads, holding one entry per CDR3 protein. The sample comprises some 8,900 distinct CDR3 sequences, 4.6% of which are singletons, and approximately 31% rests with the top ten. The specimen was PBMCs, collected at surgery. These receptors all stem from a male donor with early-stage non-small cell lung cancer.

This clonotype was seen ten or more times. This beta chain is off target for a library built for alpha chains, so its abundance means little. The rearrangement joins TRBV7-9 to TRBJ1-6, with D maybe TRBD1 (6 bases). Trimming cost V 4 bases and J 6 bases, with 10 bases left between them. The CDR3 runs to 14 residues. The germline V gene encodes CDR1 SEHNR and CDR2 FQNEAQ (reference sequence). The CDR3 coding sequence is TGTGCCAGCAGCTCTAGGACAGCTAATTCACCCCTCCACTTT. It encodes CASSSRTANSPLHF.

In the case of this clonotype: This beta chain slipped into a library made for alpha chains as a stray read, so its size is not meaningful. This chain links TRBV19 with TRBJ1-2; a possible D gene is TRBD1 (6 bases). This CDR3 contains 14 residues. Looked up from germline, CDR1 is LNHDA and CDR2 is SQIVND (reference sequence). V lost 10 bases and J lost 5, with 20 bases in between. CDR3: CATSLDSILYGYTF. The CDR3 nucleotides are TGTGCCACCTCACTGGACAGCATATTATATGGCTACACCTTC.

This clonotype came up many times. This beta chain came through as a stray read in a library set up for alpha chains, and its size says little. The CDR3 region has the DNA TGTGCCAGCAGCCGACAGGGGGCCAATCAGCCCCAGCATTTT. Translating it yields CASSRQGANQPQHF. J is TRBJ1-5 and V is TRBV3-1; TRBD1 matches at 10 bases. Germline CDR1 is LGHDT and CDR2 is YNNKEL (reference sequence). Trimming cost V 4 bases and J 3 bases; bases outside gene matches: 0. This CDR3 comprises 14 residues.

Judged by abundance, this clonotype is medium-sized. This beta chain slipped into a library made for alpha chains as a stray read, so its size is not meaningful. This chain links TRBV11-2 with TRBJ2-1; no reliable D call. The CDR3 totals 14 residues. Trimming took off 6 bases at V and 8 bases at J, with 17 bases between the two ends. The germline V gene has CDR1 SGHAT and CDR2 FQNNGV. CDR3 region: CASSPPFVPDEQFF. The CDR3 region has the DNA TGTGCCAGCAGTCCACCCTTCGTGCCGGATGAGCAGTTCTTC.

In the case of this clonotype: Within a library made for alpha chains, this beta chain is off target, and its count is uninformative. This chain connects TRBV7-2 to TRBJ1-6; D is unclear. Germline CDR1 is SGHTA and CDR2 is FQGNSA. The V end was cut by 2 bases, the J end by 9 bases, with 14 bases between. The CDR3 runs to 15 residues. The CDR3 DNA follows: TGTGCCAGCAGCTTACATCCGGGCAACGTTTCACCCCTCCACTTT. It yields the protein CASSLHPGNVSPLHF.

This clonotype was counted ten times or more. Since the library was made to target alpha chains, this beta chain is a stray read and its abundance is not meaningful. This rearrangement joins TRBV29-1 to TRBJ1-1; D not certain. The CDR3 contains 11 residues. Germline V gives CDR1 SQVTM, CDR2 ANQGSEA. CDR3 coding DNA: TGCAGTGCGGAAGAGAACACTGAAGCTTTCTTT. Translating gives CSAEENTEAFF. The full variable domain, with the rest looked up from reference TRBV29-1 and TRBJ1-1, is SAVISQKPSRDICQRGTSLTIQCQVDSQVTMMFWYRQQPGQSLTLIATANQGSEATYESGFVIDKFPISRPNLTFSTLTVSNMSPEDSSIYLCSAEENTEAFFGQGTRLTVV.

This clonotype came up many times. Within a library made for alpha chains, this beta chain is off target, and its count is uninformative. The V and J genes are TRBV28 and TRBJ2-1; D unclear. The germline gives CDR1 MDHEN, CDR2 SYDVKM. Trimming took 7 bases from V and 4 from J, leaving 11 bases between them. The CDR3 runs to 13 residues. The CDR3 loop is CASTRLGYNEQFF. The CDR3 DNA reads TGTGCCAGCACTAGGTTGGGTTACAATGAGCAGTTCTTC.

In its sample, this clonotype was seen many times. In a library made to pick up alpha chains, this beta chain is a stray read with a size that means little. The genes are TRBV6-2 or TRBV6-3 and TRBJ1-1, with D possibly being TRBD1 (6 bases). V was clipped by 2 bases and J by 0 bases, with 16 bases between them. CDR1 is MNHEY and CDR2 is SVGEGT in the germline V gene. The CDR3 consists of 17 residues. The CDR3 loop is CASSYRPQGTMNTEAFF. CDR3 nucleotides: TGTGCCAGCAGTTACCGACCCCAGGGGACAATGAACACTGAAGCTTTCTTT.

This clonotype was observed at least ten times. The library was built for alpha chains, so this beta chain is an off-target read and its size means little. The CDR3 region is CASSHRTSGGGPYNEQFF. CDR3 sequence (DNA): TGCGCCAGCAGCCACCGGACTAGCGGGGGGGGCCCCTACAATGAGCAGTTCTTC. This chain uses TRBV4-1 with TRBJ2-1; 15 nucleotides align to TRBD2. Trimming removed 3 bases from V and 2 bases from J; junction bases left unmatched: 5. Per the germline V gene, CDR1 is MGHRA and CDR2 is YSYEKL. The CDR3 has 18 residues.

This clonotype is deemed medium-sized. Found in a library prepared for alpha chains, this beta chain is an off-target read, and its abundance has little meaning. CDR3: CATSDLNRGERDTEAFF. CDR3 DNA sequence: TGTGCCACCAGTGATTTGAACAGGGGAGAAAGGGACACTGAAGCTTTCTTT. This rearrangement joins TRBV24-1 to TRBJ1-1, with 7 bases aligning to TRBD1. The CDR3 length is 17 residues. From germline, CDR1 is KGHDR and CDR2 SFDVKD. V trimming: 0 bases; J trimming: 3 bases; junction bases outside the gene matches: 9.

This clonotype appeared many times. A library made for alpha chains picked up this beta chain off target, so its size means little. V and J are TRBV18 and TRBJ1-2, with D hard to call. The length of the CDR3 is 15 residues. Germline assignment: CDR1 KGHSH and CDR2 LQKENI. V was shortened by 2 bases and J by 1 base, with 11 bases between the two germline ends. The CDR3 protein is CASSPEGVINYGYTF. DNA of the CDR3: TGTGCCAGCTCACCAGAGGGAGTGATTAACTATGGCTACACCTTC.

This clonotype appeared many times. This beta chain is off target for a library built for alpha chains, so its abundance means little. The chain joins TRBV29-1 to TRBJ2-1; 11 nucleotides match TRBD1. The length of the CDR3 is 12 residues. CDR1 and CDR2 (germline): SQVTM, ANQGSEA. Losses at the gene ends were 7 bases for V and 9 bases for J; bases not matched to a gene: 5. CDR3 coding DNA: TGCAGCGGGGCCGGGACAGGGGGTGAGCAGTTCTTC. It specifies CSGAGTGGEQFF.

As concerns this clonotype: For a library built for alpha chains, this beta chain is a stray read; little rests on its size. The genes are TRBV14 and TRBJ1-6; a weak D match, TRBD1 (6 bases). This CDR3 is built from 15 residues. Germline assignment: CDR1 SGHDN and CDR2 FVKESK. Deletions cut 1 base from V and 8 bases from J, with 12 bases between. The DNA of the CDR3 is TGTGCCAGCAGCCAAGTTGGGGGGCTATATTCACCCCTCCACTTT. Its translation: CASSQVGGLYSPLHF.

This clonotype turned up a few times. Within a library made for alpha chains, this beta chain is off target, and its count is uninformative. The genes are TRBV20-1 and TRBJ2-6, with no clear D. The CDR3 is 20 amino acids. The germline CDR1 and CDR2 sequences are DFQATT and SNEGSKA (reference sequence). The V gene lost 0 bases and the J gene lost 2 bases, with 23 bases spanning the gap. The DNA of the CDR3 is TGCAGTGCTAGAGATCAGAAGGACCTCGTCGCCCTGACTGGGGCCAACGTCCTGACTTTC. This sequence encodes CSARDQKDLVALTGANVLTF.

Relative to its sample, this clonotype is medium-sized. With the library built for alpha chains, this beta chain is off target and its frequency is not meaningful. The chain links TRBV29-1 to TRBJ1-1; D call uncertain. The germline CDR1 and CDR2 sequences are SQVTM and ANQGSEA. V shed 7 bases and J shed 4 bases, with 19 bases lying between them. The CDR3 covers 14 residues. CDR3 protein: CSGRSGVEITEAFF. As DNA, the CDR3 is TGCAGCGGTCGGTCTGGAGTTGAGATCACTGAAGCTTTCTTT.

This clonotype occurred a few times. This beta chain is an off-target read within a library intended for alpha chains, so its frequency means little. The chain employs TRBV5-1 and TRBJ1-2, with D maybe TRBD1 (5 bases). The CDR3 is 14 amino acids. Germline CDR1 is SGHRS and CDR2 is YFSETQ. Trimming removed 4 bases at V and 4 bases at J, with 14 bases between. DNA for the CDR3: TGCGCCAGCAGCCCCCCGGGACCGAGCTATGGCTACACCTTC. Protein product: CASSPPGPSYGYTF.

In the case of this clonotype: This beta chain is an off-target read within a library intended for alpha chains, so its frequency means little. The rearrangement links TRBV10-3 to TRBJ2-1; 10 bases agree with TRBD2. The V and J ends lost 4 bases and 5 bases, in that order; junction bases with no gene match: 5. Germline CDR1 ENHRY, CDR2 SYGVKD. The CDR3 runs to 15 residues. CDR3 sequence reads: CAISGGLAGDNEQFF. CDR3 bases: TGTGCCATCAGTGGCGGTCTAGCGGGGGACAATGAGCAGTTCTTC.

Relative to its sample, this clonotype is large (0.1 to 1%). Within a library made for alpha chains, this beta chain is off target, and its count is uninformative. The chain joins TRBV5-1 to TRBJ2-1; D not certain. V was shortened by 0 bases and J by 5 bases, with 12 bases between the two germline ends. Germline V gene lookup returns CDR1 SGHRS and CDR2 YFSETQ. This CDR3 region has 15 residues. The CDR3 nucleotides read TGCGCCAGCAGCTTGGTTGGCCACAAGGACAATGAGCAGTTCTTC. It is translated as CASSLVGHKDNEQFF.

As concerns this clonotype: Because this beta chain is a stray read in a library intended to capture alpha chains, its abundance should not be given much weight. The CDR3 is CSAREKARMNTYEQYF. For the CDR3, the DNA is TGCAGTGCTAGAGAAAAGGCCAGGATGAACACCTACGAGCAGTACTTC. The chain carries TRBV20-1 and TRBJ2-7; D ambiguous. The CDR3 is made up of 16 amino acids. V lost 0 bases and J lost 2, with 17 bases in between. From germline, CDR1 is DFQATT and CDR2 SNEGSKA (reference sequence).

This clonotype was counted between two and nine times. This beta chain slipped into a library made for alpha chains as a stray read, so its size is not meaningful. The chain has TRBV7-9 and TRBJ1-5, with TRBD1 identical over 7 bases. Germline V gives CDR1 SEHNR, CDR2 FQNEAQ (reference sequence). With V trimmed by 5 bases and J by 7 bases, 8 bases remained unmatched. The CDR3 has 14 amino acids. This CDR3 is CASSPRGGGQPQHF. CDR3 coding DNA: TGTGCCAGCAGCCCGAGGGGAGGGGGCCAGCCCCAGCATTTT.

This clonotype was counted a few times. This beta chain is an unintended read in a library built for alpha chains; its size means little. J is TRBJ2-3 and V is TRBV28; D remains ambiguous. V lost 6 bases to trimming and J lost 4 bases, with 17 bases between them. The CDR3 has 15 residues. Germline V gene sequence: CDR1 MDHEN, CDR2 SYDVKM. CDR3 in amino acids: CASRSRGSVADTQYF. The DNA of the CDR3 is TGTGCCAGCAGGTCTAGAGGTTCAGTTGCAGATACGCAGTATTTT.

This clonotype is medium-sized by share. This beta chain lies outside the target of a library built for alpha chains; its clone size means little. The chain links TRBV7-7 to TRBJ2-6, with D unclear. In germline, CDR1 is SSHAT, CDR2 FNYEAQ (reference sequence). This CDR3 region has 16 residues. Trimming took 4 bases from V and 2 from J, leaving 12 bases between them. CDR3 nucleotides: TGTGCCAGCAGCTCCCTGCCAGGTACTGGGGCCAACGTCCTGACTTTC. Encoded protein: CASSSLPGTGANVLTF.

The sample holds a few counts of this clonotype. The library was prepared for alpha chains; this beta chain is a stray read, so its frequency means little. The V and J genes are TRBV5-6 and TRBJ2-7; 7 positions match TRBD2. CDR1 SGHDT and CDR2 YYEEEE come from the germline V gene. V shed 2 bases and J 2 bases; nucleotides not matched to a gene: 4. The CDR3 consists of 14 residues. CDR3 sequence reads: CASSFGTTTYEQYV. The CDR3, as DNA: TGTGCCAGCAGCTTTGGGACTACCACCTACGAGCAGTACGTC.

This clonotype came up many times. The junction shows a germline mismatch at one end, possibly a read error. This beta chain was picked up by a library intended for alpha chains and is off target, so its count carries little meaning. The chain has TRBV12-3 or TRBV12-4 and TRBJ2-1; D is possibly TRBD1 (6 bases). This CDR3 contains 13 residues. For the CDR3, the DNA is TGTGCCAGCAGTTTAGGACAGGCCAATGAGCATTTCTTC. Protein: CASSLGQANEHFF.

A word on this clonotype: In a library made to pick up alpha chains, this beta chain is a stray read with a size that means little. The chain employs TRBV4-2 and TRBJ2-2, with D perhaps matching TRBD1 (6 bases). V was cut by 4 bases and J by 7 bases, with 13 bases left in between. Germline loops: CDR1 LGHNA, CDR2 YNFKEQ. The CDR3 contains 14 residues. The CDR3 loop reads CASSPQYRDGELFF. CDR3 nucleotide sequence: TGTGCCAGCAGCCCACAGTACAGGGACGGGGAGCTGTTTTTT.

In its sample, this clonotype ranks as medium-sized (0.01 to 0.1%). As an off-target read in a library built for alpha chains, this beta chain has a frequency of little significance. This sequence joins TRBV6-2 or TRBV6-3 and TRBJ2-7, with D perhaps being TRBD1 or TRBD2 (5 bases each). The CDR3 length is 12 residues. V lost 8 bases to trimming and J lost 3 bases, with 11 bases between them. CDR1 MNHEY and CDR2 SVGEGT come from the germline V gene. In DNA form, the CDR3 reads TGTGCCAGCCGGGACCTTTACTACGAGCAGTACTTC. The encoded protein is CASRDLYYEQYF.

This clonotype was found many times. This beta chain is a stray sequence in a library constructed for alpha chains; its clone size is not meaningful. The chain employs TRBV19 and TRBJ1-1, with 11 bases aligning to TRBD1. The V and J ends lost 8 bases and 5 bases, in that order; junction bases with no gene match: 7. This CDR3 contains 14 residues. Germline V lookup: CDR1 LNHDA, CDR2 SQIVND (reference sequence). This CDR3 reads CASQPGQGETEAFF. The CDR3 DNA reads TGTGCCAGTCAACCGGGACAGGGGGAGACTGAAGCTTTCTTT.